The next 3 T cell receptor beta chains were all read from a single sample in a study of identical twins. TCRdb analysed the 5' RACE reads with MiXCR anew, one entry per CDR3 protein. The top ten clones hold 0.27% of a sample with more than 1.5 million distinct CDR3 sequences, roughly a third of them seen once. Sequencing input: cord blood. These receptors originate from a newborn girl in good health.

This clonotype was counted a few times. This chain links TRBV20-1 with TRBJ1-2; no definite D call. The CDR3 is 14 amino acids. The germline V gene encodes CDR1 DFQATT and CDR2 SNEGSKA (reference sequence). V was clipped by 0 bases and J by 1 base, with 9 bases between them. The CDR3 sequence: CSARDPAHNYGYTF. The CDR3 DNA reads TGCAGTGCTAGAGATCCGGCACATAACTATGGCTACACCTTC.

V is TRBV12-3 or TRBV12-4 and J is TRBJ1-6; no clear D. V lost 4 bases, J lost 6 bases, and 13 bases lay in between. This CDR3 has 15 amino acids. CDR3 residues: CASSSGGPANSPLHF. The CDR3 nucleotides are TGTGCCAGCAGTTCGGGAGGACCCGCTAATTCACCCCTCCACTTT.

The genes are TRBV28 and TRBJ2-3; 9 positions match TRBD2. The CDR3 loop spans 15 amino acids. In germline, CDR1 is MDHEN, CDR2 SYDVKM. After removal of 3 bases from V and 5 bases from J, the junction contained 6 bases not matched to a gene. CDR3 amino acids: CASSFGGRALDTQYF. The DNA for the CDR3 is TGTGCCAGCAGTTTCGGCGGGAGGGCCTTAGATACGCAGTATTTT. The full variable domain, rest sourced from reference TRBV28 and TRBJ2-3, is DVKVTQSSRYLVKRTGEKVFLECVQDMDHENMFWYRQDPGLGLRLIYFSYDVKMKEKGDIPEGYSVSREKKERFSLILESASTNQTSMYLCASSFGGRALDTQYFGPGTRLTVL.